Below, one T cell receptor (beta chain) is given with its context. What antigen it recognizes has not been identified. This sample was taken from a study of monozygotic twins with inflammatory bowel disease (dated by TCRdb to about 2019). In terms of the full investigation: The full study comprised around 28 monozygotic twin pairs: nine German pairs (four IBD-concordant, five IBD-discordant) and 19 IBD-discordant Danish pairs. Each individual had, on average, about 151 000 unique TCRalpha sequences and 181 000 unique TCRbeta sequences available for analysis. The search for disease-associated traits relied mainly on comparing IBD patients with their genetically identical healthy co-twins within discordant pairs. Study-level results and caveats: Measured by the inverse Simpson index, TCRbeta repertoire diversity was lower in IBD patients than in their healthy co-twins. Distinction between different T cell subtypes could not be achieved in the analysis. Repertoire similarity did not differ between concordant and discordant twins, which could be due to limited statistical power. No single strong signal or clonotype linked to IBD turned up in the results, so the idea that one exists was not supported. Differing immunosuppressive treatments among patients may have added background noise and inter-individual variability to the repertoires. IBD patients shared fewer clonotypes with other individuals than healthy twins did, most markedly in patients showing signs of disease activity.

From the cysteine through the phenylalanine, the CDR3 covers 13 amino acids. The protein alone is recorded here. Taken from the germline V gene (reference sequence), the CDR1 and CDR2 loops are DFQATT and SNEGSKA. Preparation of the library involved 5' RACE. Each TCR library was prepared from around 3,400 ng of total RNA. For each sample, cDNA was synthesized in eight separate reactions using SMARTScribe reverse transcriptase. During cDNA synthesis, template switching was used to introduce unique molecular identifiers that contained a 6-nucleotide sample barcode. TCRalpha and TCRbeta cDNA was amplified in two nested PCRs of around 15 and 9 cycles, and bead purification was carried out after each PCR. Before amplification, the cDNA was treated with uracil DNA-glycosylase and purified using the QIAquick PCR purification kit. The second PCR added Illumina TruSeq-compatible adapters along with sample-specific barcodes. Library quality and concentration were assessed using TapeStation and Qubit, and about 5 ng of each library was pooled. Sequencing of pooled libraries was carried out on an Illumina HiSeq2500 single-index Rapid Run using 2 x 100 bp reads and custom sequencing primers. As for how the authors treated the data: MiGEC version 1.2.6 was used for UMI-based consensus assembly to correct PCR and sequencing errors. MiXCR version 2.1.1 was used to carry out V(D)J alignment, clonotype assembly and CDR3 extraction. Gene usage, clonotype sharing and MAIT/NKT TCR abundance were normalised by analysing the top 1000, 10 000 and 20 000 clonotypes per sample. After downsampling to 27 000 UMIs, diversity was calculated as the inverse Simpson index using the vegan R package. Paired Mann-Whitney U tests were applied to discordant twin pairs, with Benjamini-Hochberg correction for multiple testing. One entry per CDR3 protein sequence results from the TCRdb reprocessing of the reads, with DNA left out. TCRdb's processing, not the study's, gives the V and J calls here. The sample's table covers a few hundred thousand distinct CDR3 sequences. 2% to 3% of the sample comes from the top ten.

From each donor, a roughly 2.6 ml peripheral blood sample was collected into PAXgene tubes and stored at -80 degrees C. Without T cell sorting, total RNA was isolated from whole blood using the PAXgene blood miRNA kit on an automated QIAcube. Peripheral blood from monozygotic twin pairs concordant or discordant for inflammatory bowel disease was subjected to deep TCRalpha and TCRbeta repertoire profiling with unique molecular barcoding. Smoking habits were recorded for all twin pairs, and individuals were classified as current, former or never smokers. Sample: blood. The TCR comes from a human donor with ulcerative colitis or Crohn's disease, or a healthy co-twin of an affected twin (not recorded which). The sequence links TRBV20-1 to TRBJ1-1. The CDR3 here reads CSARVQLNTDAFF.